This T cell receptor beta chain originates from a study of cytomegalovirus exposure and HLA in healthy donors. 13 Jbeta primers and 60 Vbeta primers were used for the PCR. Using immunoSEQ multiplex PCR, the repertoire was profiled, and TCRdb retains in-frame clones only, with some absent. The sample lists more than 150,000 clones, about 90% seen once, with over 0.2% in the top ten. With respect to this clone: Its matching antigen is unknown.

CDR3 length equals 15 residues. V lost 2 bases to trimming and J lost 3 bases, with 11 bases between them. Germline CDR1 reads SGHTA; CDR2 reads FQGNSA. Study-level points and caveats: In vitro testing confirmed a few CMV-associated chains as specific for CMV antigens. Presence/absence analyses supposed approximately even sequencing depth among donors.

This TCR came from a girl under three years old in good health and CMV-seronegative. The sequenced sample consisted of PBMCs. V gene TRBV7-2 combines with J gene TRBJ2-1, with a tentative D call TRBD2 (6 bases). CDR3 residues: CASSLHGGNYNEQFF. In DNA form, the CDR3 reads TGTGCCAGCAGCTTACATGGGGGGAACTACAATGAGCAGTTCTTC.